One sample yielded the 11 T cell receptor beta chains listed below, sequenced in a study of blood T cell repertoires in COVID-19. TCRdb keeps only in-frame clones here, not all; method: immunoSEQ multiplex PCR. This table holds roughly 100,000 clones, roughly 90% found once. Sample: peripheral blood. These receptors all come from a woman between 50 and 59 years old with COVID-19, enrolled during active disease.

The rearrangement joins TRBV28 to TRBJ1-2, with D perhaps matching TRBD1 (6 bases). The germline gives CDR1 MDHEN, CDR2 SYDVKM. The CDR3 consists of 12 residues. V gave up 7 bases and J gave up 4 bases, with 10 bases separating them. The CDR3, as DNA: TGTGCCAGCACCTCAGGGGTCTATGGCTACACCTTC. Translating gives CASTSGVYGYTF.

The J gene is TRBJ1-5, the V gene TRBV30; 7 bases are shared with TRBD1. The CDR3 loop spans 16 amino acids. The germline V gene encodes CDR1 GTSNPN and CDR2 SVGIG (reference sequence). With V trimmed by 2 bases and J by 7 bases, 14 bases remained unmatched. CDR3 residues: CAWSTLRGQRGQPQHF. Written as DNA, the CDR3 is TGTGCCTGGAGTACACTTAGGGGACAGCGAGGGCAGCCCCAGCATTTT.

J is TRBJ1-1 and V is TRBV5-1; 11 nucleotides line up with TRBD1. V was clipped by 4 bases and J by 2 bases; unmatched bases: 7. Germline lookup yields CDR1 SGHRS and CDR2 YFSETQ. The CDR3 is made up of 16 amino acids. CDR3 coding DNA: TGCGCCAGCAGCCCCATTTGGACAGGGGGCAACACTGAAGCTTTCTTT. This translates into CASSPIWTGGNTEAFF.

V and J are TRBV19 and TRBJ2-3, with D uncertain. This CDR3 is 14 amino acids long. Germline V CDR1 and CDR2: LNHDA, SQIVND (reference sequence). Between the trimmed V and J ends, which lost 1 base and 3 bases, there was a span of 8 bases. CDR3 sequence reads: CASSIVGATDTQYF. In DNA, the CDR3 is TGTGCCAGTAGTATAGTAGGAGCAACAGATACGCAGTATTTT.

This clone is a singleton in its sample. The chain employs TRBV12-3 or TRBV12-4 and TRBJ1-1; a possible D gene is TRBD1 (6 bases). The ends were cut back, 1 base at V and 5 bases at J, with 8 bases in the middle. The CDR3 is made up of 13 amino acids. The CDR3 spells CASSLVQGTEAFF. DNA of the CDR3: TGTGCCAGCAGTTTAGTTCAGGGGACTGAAGCTTTCTTT.

The chain is built from TRBV28 and TRBJ1-5, with D possibly matching TRBD1 (5 bases). This CDR3 region has 14 residues. Germline loops: CDR1 MDHEN, CDR2 SYDVKM. V was cut by 7 bases and J by 1 base, with 11 bases left in between. As DNA, the CDR3 is TGTGCCAGCAACATACAGGCGAGCAATCAGCCCCAGCATTTT. Its translation is CASNIQASNQPQHF.

The chain uses TRBV3-1 (or the pseudogene TRBV3-2) and TRBJ1-1, with D perhaps matching TRBD1 (5 bases). The CDR3 runs to 12 residues. Germline loops: CDR1 LGHDT, CDR2 YNNKEL (reference sequence). V was pared by 10 bases and J by 4 bases, with 13 bases between. CDR3 sequence reads: CATGRQSTEAFF. In DNA form, the CDR3 reads TGTGCCACCGGAAGACAGAGCACTGAAGCTTTCTTT.

The V gene is TRBV5-5, the J gene TRBJ1-1; the D gene is possibly TRBD1 (6 bases). V was cut by 1 base and J by 4 bases, with 14 bases left in between. The CDR3 has 15 amino acids. Germline V gene lookup returns CDR1 SGHKS and CDR2 YYEKEE (reference sequence). CDR3 region: CASSLHTGWITEAFF. For the CDR3, the DNA is TGTGCCAGCAGCTTGCATACAGGGTGGATCACTGAAGCTTTCTTT.

This rearrangement joins TRBV7-3 to TRBJ2-3, with 9 positions matching TRBD1. This CDR3 is 17 amino acids long. With V trimmed by 5 bases and J by 0 bases, 9 bases remained unmatched. Germline V gene lookup returns CDR1 SGHTA and CDR2 FQGTGA. The CDR3 DNA sequence: TGTGCCAGCAGCCCCCACCCGACAGGGGGAAGCACAGATACGCAGTATTTT. Translating it yields CASSPHPTGGSTDTQYF. Full variable domain (missing parts from reference TRBV7-3 and TRBJ2-3): GAGVSQTPSNKVTEKGKYVELRCDPISGHTALYWYRQSLGQGPEFLIYFQGTGAADDSGLPNDRFFAVRPEGSVSTLKIQRTERGDSAVYLCASSPHPTGGSTDTQYFGPGTRLTVL.

The V and J genes are TRBV18 and TRBJ2-5, with 11 bases matching TRBD1. V lost 1 base to trimming and J lost 4 bases; unmatched junction nucleotides: 5. Looked up from germline, CDR1 is KGHSH and CDR2 is LQKENI. The CDR3 length is 16 residues. For the CDR3, the DNA is TGTGCCAGCTCACCACGGGGACAGGGGGTAGGAGAGACCCAGTACTTC. Amino acid sequence: CASSPRGQGVGETQYF.

The CDR3 reads CASRGQVNTEAFF. DNA for the CDR3: TGTGCCAGCAGGGGACAGGTGAACACTGAAGCTTTCTTT. This chain connects TRBV6-5 to TRBJ1-1, with 8 bases aligning to TRBD1. Losses at the gene ends were 6 bases for V and 0 bases for J; bases not matched to a gene: 0. The CDR3 has 13 amino acids. Germline V gene sequence: CDR1 MNHEY, CDR2 SVGAGI.